The rows below give T cell receptor beta chains drawn from one sample of a study of shared clonotypes between healthy human individuals. Libraries were prepared by immunoSEQ multiplex PCR; TCRdb keeps only in-frame clonotypes and omits some of them. The table includes millions of clones, 90% to 95% detected once. What was sequenced was naive CD4+ T cells sorted from blood. These receptors all stem from a man aged 18 to 29 in good health. Each CDR3 is given with its conserved first and last residue. The D gene is left open where the match is weak. For some rows the clone size is stated as once, few or many, or as a class when expanded; others skip it.

cdr3_length clone_size j_call v_call d_call cdr3_aa cdr3_nt
13 - TRBJ1-1 TRBV25-1 TRBD1 CASRDRVNTEAFF TGTGCCAGCAGGGACAGGGTGAACACTGAAGCTTTCTTT
15 - TRBJ2-7 TRBV6-5 - CASRYRVGGSYEQYF TGTGCCAGCAGATATAGAGTAGGGGGGAGCTACGAGCAGTACTTC
16 - TRBJ2-2 TRBV19 - CASSIAPAGNTGELFF TGTGCCAGTAGTATAGCCCCAGCGGGTAACACCGGGGAGCTGTTTTTT
14 - TRBJ1-6 TRBV11-2 - CASTLGADYSPLHF TGTGCCAGCACCCTAGGGGCAGATTATTCACCCCTCCACTTT
13 - TRBJ1-4 TRBV2 - CASTYSSKEKLFF TGTGCCAGCACCTACAGTTCGAAAGAAAAACTGTTTTTT
12 - TRBJ2-5 TRBV2 - CASSATLSTQYF TGTGCCAGCAGCGCGACCCTGTCGACCCAGTACTTC
12 - TRBJ1-5 TRBV7-6 - CASSSGSQPQHF TGTGCCAGCAGCTCAGGGAGTCAGCCCCAGCATTTT
14 - TRBJ1-6 TRBV6-5 - CASSYGLPGSPLHF TGTGCCAGCAGTTATGGCCTTCCGGGTTCACCCCTCCACTTT
13 once TRBJ2-3 TRBV30 TRBD2 CAWNFKRGMAQYF TGTGCCTGGAACTTTAAGCGGGGGATGGCGCAGTATTTT
12 - TRBJ1-5 TRBV7-8 - CASSFTVQPQHF TGTGCCAGCAGCTTTACTGTCCAGCCCCAGCATTTT
14 - TRBJ1-5 TRBV10-3 - CAISESGQRGPQHF TGTGCCATCAGTGAGTCCGGACAGCGTGGGCCCCAGCATTTT
14 - TRBJ2-7 TRBV5-4 - CASSLVSGEREQYF TGTGCCAGCAGCTTGGTTTCGGGAGAAAGGGAGCAGTACTTC
13 - TRBJ1-1 TRBV5-1 - CASSSKGGTAPFF TGCGCCAGCAGCAGTAAAGGGGGTACCGCTCCTTTCTTT
13 - TRBJ2-5 TRBV5-4 - CASSLGGEETQYF TGTGCCAGCAGCTTGGGCGGAGAAGAGACCCAGTACTTC
14 - TRBJ1-2 TRBV6-5 TRBD1 CASSSGQGNDGYTF TGTGCCAGCAGCTCCGGACAGGGTAACGATGGCTACACCTTC
14 - TRBJ1-4 TRBV9 - CASNREVTGEKLFF TGTGCCAGCAACAGGGAGGTCACGGGGGAAAAACTGTTTTTT
15 - TRBJ2-7 TRBV28 - CASRKGGGSSYEQYF TGTGCCAGCAGGAAGGGCGGCGGAAGCTCCTACGAGCAGTACTTC
15 - TRBJ2-7 TRBV18 - CASSPGWTASYEQYF TGTGCCAGCTCACCGGGATGGACAGCGTCCTACGAGCAGTACTTC
15 - TRBJ2-7 TRBV4-1 TRBD1 CASSQGTVLPYEQYF TGCGCCAGCAGCCAGGGGACAGTCCTCCCCTACGAGCAGTACTTC
15 - TRBJ2-7 TRBV2 - CASREEVSIVHEQYF TGTGCCAGCAGAGAAGAGGTATCAATAGTACACGAGCAGTACTTC
16 few TRBJ1-1 TRBV2 - CASSEEGIGLNTEAFF TGTGCCAGCAGTGAAGAGGGTATTGGCTTGAACACTGAAGCTTTCTTT
15 - TRBJ2-7 TRBV6-5 - CASSSGVGFSYEQYF TGTGCCAGCAGCTCTGGTGTCGGATTTTCCTACGAGCAGTACTTC
14 - TRBJ2-5 TRBV9 - CASSVDGPQETQYF TGTGCCAGCAGCGTAGATGGTCCACAAGAGACCCAGTACTTC
12 - TRBJ2-5 TRBV18 - CASSAIQETQYF TGTGCCAGCTCCGCCATCCAAGAGACCCAGTACTTC
13 - TRBJ2-7 TRBV30 TRBD2 CAWSLAGVDEQYF TGTGCCTGGAGCCTAGCGGGGGTCGACGAGCAGTACTTC